A selection of T cell receptor beta chains follows, all from one sample in a study of cytomegalovirus exposure and HLA in healthy donors. TCRdb's copy holds only in-frame clones and misses some; the assay was immunoSEQ multiplex PCR. The sample contains under 150,000 clones, around 77% of which appear only once. Input material: PBMCs. The receptors shown here come from a man aged 50 to 59 in good health and CMV-seronegative. Both conserved end residues are part of each CDR3. D genes are given only for firm matches. Clone size appears in some rows only: once, few, many, or a class for an expanded clone.

D,J,size,V,DNA,CDR3
TRBD1,TRBJ1-1,-,TRBV27,TGTGCCAGCAGTTTATCCGGGACAGGTCTGTTAGCTGAAGCTTTCTTT,CASSLSGTGLLAEAFF
-,TRBJ2-7,-,TRBV30,TGTGCCTGGAAACTCACATCAGGTGGATACGAGCAGTGCTTC,CAWKLTSGGYEQCF
-,TRBJ2-7,-,TRBV27,TGTGCCAGCCGCGGACAGTTCGGCGAGCAGTACTTC,CASRGQFGEQYF
-,TRBJ1-1,-,TRBV5-1,TGCGCCAGCAGCTTGGCACAGGTGAACACTGAAGCTTTCTTT,CASSLAQVNTEAFF
-,TRBJ1-5,-,TRBV25-1,TGTGCCAGCACCCGGGGGGATCAGCCCCAGCATTTT,CASTRGDQPQHF
TRBD2,TRBJ2-7,-,TRBV29-1,TGCAGCGTCGCCTTAGCGGGAGGCCTCGGCTCCTACGAGCAGTACTTC,CSVALAGGLGSYEQYF
TRBD1,TRBJ1-2,-,TRBV15,TGTGCCACCAGCAGGGACTTTGGGGGACAGGGGATCTCTGACTATGGCTACACCTTC,CATSRDFGGQGISDYGYTF
-,TRBJ1-2,-,TRBV11-2,TGTGCCAGCAGCCGAGAGGGAGATGGCTACACCTTC,CASSREGDGYTF
TRBD1,TRBJ2-1,many,TRBV10-3,TGTGCCATCAGTGAGTCTACGAACAGGGGAAAAATGAATGAGCAGTTCTTC,CAISESTNRGKMNEQFF
TRBD1,TRBJ2-7,-,TRBV10-3,TGTGCCATCAGTGAGGACAGGGGGAGCTACGAGCAGTACTTC,CAISEDRGSYEQYF
-,TRBJ2-7,-,TRBV21-1,TGTGCCAGCACCGTCCCCGGGGGGTTACTTTACGAGCAGTACTTC,CASTVPGGLLYEQYF
-,TRBJ2-7,-,TRBV7-2,TGTGCCAGCAGCTTGTCCAGGAGGACCTACGAGCAGTACTTC,CASSLSRRTYEQYF
-,TRBJ1-1,-,TRBV27,TGTGCCAGCAGCCAACAGGGAAACACTGAAGCTTTCTTT,CASSQQGNTEAFF
TRBD2,TRBJ2-1,-,TRBV19,TGTGCCAGTAGTATGTATAGCGGGAGCCGAAATGAGCAGTTCTTC,CASSMYSGSRNEQFF
-,TRBJ2-7,-,TRBV10-3,TGTGCCATCAGTGAGTCGCGAGAGCAGTACTTC,CAISESREQYF
-,TRBJ1-1,-,TRBV25-1,TGTGCCAGCAGTCAGAACAGGGTTCCTACTGAAGCTTTCTTT,CASSQNRVPTEAFF
TRBD1,TRBJ1-1,-,TRBV10-3,TGTGCCATCAGTGTCGGACAGGGGAGGACCGAAGCTTTCTTT,CAISVGQGRTEAFF
-,TRBJ2-3,-,TRBV5-1,TGCGCCAGCAGCTATGCCAGGGTTCCCACAGATACGCAGTATTTT,CASSYARVPTDTQYF
-,TRBJ1-5,-,TRBV28,TGTGCCAGCAGTTTAGGGAGGACCCTTCGGCAGCCCCAGCATTTT,CASSLGRTLRQPQHF
-,TRBJ2-3,once,TRBV27,TGTGCCAGTAACAGGGTAAAGACAGATACGCAGTATTTT,CASNRVKTDTQYF
TRBD2,TRBJ2-1,few,TRBV25-1,TGTGCCAGCAGTGAATGGGGACTAGCGGGTCACAATGAGCAGTTCTTC,CASSEWGLAGHNEQFF
-,TRBJ2-5,-,TRBV5-1,TGCGCCAGCAGCTTGATTGCGGGAAGACAAGAGACCCAGTACTTC,CASSLIAGRQETQYF
TRBD2,TRBJ2-2,-,TRBV6-5,TGTGCCAGCAGTTACTCGATACTAGCGGATACCGGGGAGCTGTTTTTT,CASSYSILADTGELFF
TRBD1,TRBJ2-7,-,TRBV19,TGTGCCAGTAGTAGGGGACAGGGGGCCTACGAGCAGTACTTC,CASSRGQGAYEQYF
-,TRBJ2-7,-,TRBV7-3,TGTGCCAGCAGCTTTGGACTGGCGGGCGAGCAGTACTTC,CASSFGLAGEQYF
TRBD1,TRBJ2-2,-,TRBV19,TGTGCCAGTAGTATTGGGACAGGGGGCCGAACCGGGGAGCTGTTTTTT,CASSIGTGGRTGELFF
-,TRBJ1-3,-,TRBV9,TGTGCCAGCAGCGTAGGAGGGCTCCTCTCTGGAAACACCATATATTTT,CASSVGGLLSGNTIYF